This T cell receptor beta chain was identified in a study of blood T cell repertoires in COVID-19. Whole-study context: The United States, Italy and Spain were the sources of the acute and convalescent COVID-19 samples.

CDR3 size: 17 residues. Germline V gives CDR1 MRHNA, CDR2 SNTAGT. The J segment lost 10 bases and the V segment lost 2 bases, leaving 14 bases of the junction unmatched. TCRdb keeps only in-frame clones here, not all; method: immunoSEQ multiplex PCR. The sample consists of approximately 50,000 clones, 91% of them appearing once. The sequence came from a man aged 50 to 59 with active COVID-19. Material for sequencing was peripheral blood. V gene TRBV6-4 combines with J gene TRBJ1-4; 9 bases align to TRBD1. The CDR3 sequence: CASSDPKVRTGVGKLFF. The CDR3 DNA follows: TGTGCCAGCAGTGACCCTAAGGTAAGGACAGGGGTCGGAAAACTGTTTTTT.